Below, 32 T cell receptor beta chains from the same sample are listed, as sequenced in a study of T cell clones after liver transplantation. Produced via immunoSEQ multiplex PCR; TCRdb's table is partial and in-frame only. In the table there are roughly 57,000 clones, 71% of which are singletons. The specimen was CD4+ T cells from blood, collected before liver transplant. Receptors originate from a human donor who received a liver transplant.

J is TRBJ2-1 and V is TRBV7-8, with TRBD1 matching over 10 bases. The trim removed 0 bases at V and 2 bases at J, leaving 4 bases unmatched. Germline CDR1 reads SGHVS; CDR2 reads FQNEAQ. The CDR3 loop spans 17 amino acids. CDR3 DNA: TGTGCCAGCAGCTTAGCAATGGGACAGGGGACCTACAATGAGCAGTTCTTC. This gives the protein CASSLAMGQGTYNEQFF.

The chain joins TRBV19 to TRBJ2-2; TRBD1 matches 10 bases. The CDR3 has 15 amino acids. V was pared by 7 bases and J by 6 bases, with 8 bases of the junction left unmatched. Germline loops: CDR1 LNHDA, CDR2 SQIVND (reference sequence). The chain's CDR3 is CASIPPGTGAGELFF. The CDR3 bases are TGTGCCAGTATTCCTCCCGGGACAGGGGCCGGGGAGCTGTTTTTT.

CDR3 DNA sequence: TGTGCCAGCAGACAAGGGGGGGATAGCGGCGAGCAGTACTTC. As protein: CASRQGGDSGEQYF. V is TRBV25-1 and J is TRBJ2-7; TRBD2 is a possible D gene (7 bases). V shed 6 bases and J shed 6 bases, with 18 bases lying between them. CDR3 length: 14 residues. Germline CDR1 reads MGHDK; CDR2 reads SYGVNS.

The V and J genes are TRBV5-6 and TRBJ1-1; 9 bases match TRBD1. Germline V gene lookup returns CDR1 SGHDT and CDR2 YYEEEE. The CDR3 has 15 residues. The trim removed 5 bases at V and 5 bases at J, leaving 10 bases unmatched. In DNA form, the CDR3 reads TGTGCCAGCAGTCCCCGGACAGGGGCAAGGACTGAAGCTTTCTTT. This encodes CASSPRTGARTEAFF.

This clone was counted a single time. The rearrangement uses TRBV5-1 and TRBJ1-4; TRBD1 matches at 11 bases. The germline V gene encodes CDR1 SGHRS and CDR2 YFSETQ. This CDR3 has 14 amino acids. With 3 bases clipped from V and 8 bases from J, the junction kept 3 bases outside the gene matches. This CDR3 is CASSSGQGAEKLFF. CDR3 in DNA: TGCGCCAGCAGCTCCGGACAGGGGGCCGAAAAACTGTTTTTT.

The rearrangement uses TRBV6-5 and TRBJ2-1; 13 nucleotides agree with TRBD2. Germline loops: CDR1 MNHEY, CDR2 SVGAGI. This CDR3 has 12 residues. V dropped 6 bases and J dropped 14; count of bases not matched to a gene: 4. CDR3 coding DNA: TGTGCCAGCAGCACTAGCGGGGGGGCTAAGTTCTTC. Its protein is CASSTSGGAKFF.

V and J are TRBV28 and TRBJ1-2; TRBD1 matches at 9 bases. CDR1 is MDHEN and CDR2 is SYDVKM in the germline V gene. J lost 6 bases, V lost 4 bases, and 9 bases had no gene match. CDR3 length equals 15 residues. As DNA, the CDR3 is TGTGCCAGCAGTTCCTCTGGACAGGGGAAGCATGGCTACACCTTC. Translated, it gives CASSSSGQGKHGYTF.

This chain links TRBV7-9 with TRBJ2-5; 12 bases align to TRBD1. Germline V gene lookup returns CDR1 SEHNR and CDR2 FQNEAQ (reference sequence). This CDR3 region has 16 residues. V lost 5 bases to trimming and J lost 2 bases; unmatched junction nucleotides: 6. DNA for the CDR3: TGTGCCAGCAGCCTCACGGGACAGGGGGCTCAAGAGACCCAGTACTTC. It yields the protein CASSLTGQGAQETQYF.

V and J are TRBV25-1 and TRBJ1-6, with 9 nucleotides matching TRBD1. CDR1 is MGHDK, CDR2 SYGVNS, per germline. V was pared by 4 bases and J by 9 bases, with 4 bases of the junction left unmatched. There are 14 residues in the CDR3. The CDR3 region is CASSGGQGSSPLHF. The CDR3 bases are TGTGCCAGCAGTGGGGGACAGGGAAGTTCACCCCTCCACTTT.

By frequency in the sample, this clone is medium-sized. The chain carries TRBV6-4 and TRBJ1-6; TRBD1 aligns across 7 bases. The V gene's germline CDR1 is MRHNA and CDR2 SNTAGT. The V segment lost 3 bases and the J segment 7 bases; nucleotides outside the gene matches: 3. The CDR3 loop spans 14 amino acids. The CDR3 protein is CASSEQQGNSPLHF. Here the CDR3 DNA reads TGTGCCAGCAGTGAACAACAGGGGAATTCACCCCTCCACTTT.

V gene TRBV18 combines with J gene TRBJ1-5, with TRBD1 as a possible D gene (6 bases). This CDR3 spans 16 amino acids. The V end was cut by 2 bases, the J end by 0 bases, with 11 bases between. CDR1 and CDR2 from the germline V gene are KGHSH and LQKENI. The CDR3 spells CASSPTGSYSNQPQHF. As DNA, the CDR3 is TGTGCCAGCTCACCAACAGGGTCCTATAGCAATCAGCCCCAGCATTTT.

The chain carries TRBV11-2 and TRBJ2-7; TRBD1 aligns across 7 bases. Germline-derived CDR1 and CDR2 are SGHAT and FQNNGV. This CDR3 is 16 amino acids long. V lost 6 bases to trimming and J lost 2 bases; unmatched junction nucleotides: 13. In DNA form, the CDR3 reads TGTGCCAGCAGGGTTAGCCCCGGGACAGATCCCTACGAGCAGTACTTC. This encodes CASRVSPGTDPYEQYF.

V gene TRBV19 combines with J gene TRBJ2-1, with 7 bases aligning to TRBD1. The CDR3 has 15 residues. J gave up 4 bases and V 5 bases, and 8 bases lay outside the gene matches. CDR1 LNHDA and CDR2 SQIVND come from the germline V gene (reference sequence). CDR3 bases: TGTGCCAGTAGTCCCCCAGGGGGTAGGTACAATGAGCAGTTCTTC. Translating gives CASSPPGGRYNEQFF.

The chain recombines TRBV18 with TRBJ2-2, with 8 bases lining up with TRBD1. Germline CDR1 and CDR2: KGHSH and LQKENI. V lost 5 bases and J lost 4; bases outside the gene matches: 6. This CDR3 has 15 amino acids. CDR3 residues: CASSTTGAATGELFF. The CDR3 nucleotides are TGTGCCAGCTCAACGACAGGGGCGGCCACCGGGGAGCTGTTTTTT.

The chain combines TRBV6-1 with TRBJ2-5; 7 bases line up with TRBD2. Germline CDR1 and CDR2: MNHNS and SASEGT. Unmatched junction bases numbered 4, after V lost 1 base and J lost 5 bases. This CDR3 region has 14 residues. Here the CDR3 DNA reads TGTGCCAGCAGTGAAGGGGGGGGATGGGAGACCCAGTACTTC. Its protein product is CASSEGGGWETQYF.

CDR3 nucleotide sequence: TGTGCCAGCAGCTTGGACAGGCTCTATGGCTACACCTTC. Its protein is CASSLDRLYGYTF. V and J are TRBV28 and TRBJ1-2; 7 bases agree with TRBD1. The germline V gene encodes CDR1 MDHEN and CDR2 SYDVKM. CDR3 length: 13 residues. J lost 4 bases, V lost 6 bases, and 5 bases had no gene match.

The rearrangement uses TRBV2 and TRBJ1-2; TRBD1 is a possible D gene (5 bases). This CDR3 is 14 amino acids long. The germline V gene encodes CDR1 SNHLY and CDR2 FYNNEI. Trimming removed 5 bases at V and 4 bases at J, with 14 bases between. The CDR3 DNA sequence: TGTGCCAGCAGTACCGAGACAGACTCCTATGGCTACACCTTC. Translated: CASSTETDSYGYTF.

The rearrangement links TRBV29-1 to TRBJ2-7; TRBD1 aligns across 11 bases. With V trimmed by 7 bases and J by 6 bases, 5 bases remained unmatched. CDR1 SQVTM and CDR2 ANQGSEA come from the germline V gene. CDR3 length equals 12 residues. CDR3 in amino acids: CSAWDRGSEQYF. The DNA of the CDR3 is TGCAGCGCCTGGGACAGGGGGAGCGAGCAGTACTTC.

This clone was detected only a few times. The chain joins TRBV6-4 to TRBJ2-1, with 8 positions matching TRBD1. The trim removed 6 bases at V and 7 bases at J, leaving 5 bases unmatched. Germline-derived CDR1 and CDR2 are MRHNA and SNTAGT. This CDR3 region has 13 residues. The CDR3 nucleotides are TGTGCCAGCAGCCCGGACAGGGCAAATGAGCAGTTCTTC. Amino acid sequence: CASSPDRANEQFF.

This chain connects TRBV27 to TRBJ2-7; D is unclear. Germline CDR1 MNHEY, CDR2 SMNVEV (reference sequence). This CDR3 is 13 amino acids long. V was cut by 3 bases and J by 2 bases, with 8 bases left in between. The CDR3, as DNA: TGTGCCAGCAGTTTTGGGCAAGCCTACGAGCAGTACTTC. Protein: CASSFGQAYEQYF.

The count of this clone is one. J is TRBJ1-4 and V is TRBV2; TRBD1 matches at 8 bases. In germline, CDR1 is SNHLY, CDR2 FYNNEI. The CDR3 consists of 15 residues. J was trimmed by 3 bases and V by 5 bases; bases with no gene match: 5. The CDR3 protein is CASSPDRGANEKLFF. In DNA form, the CDR3 reads TGTGCCAGCAGTCCAGACAGGGGAGCTAATGAAAAACTGTTTTTT.

The chain recombines TRBV2 with TRBJ1-2; possibly TRBD1 for D (5 bases). The length of the CDR3 is 12 residues. From germline, CDR1 is SNHLY and CDR2 FYNNEI. The V end was cut by 6 bases, the J end by 6 bases, with 11 bases between. The CDR3 loop is CASRTRVHGYTF. CDR3 bases: TGTGCCAGCAGGACCAGGGTCCATGGCTACACCTTC.

This chain connects TRBV28 to TRBJ1-1; 9 nucleotides agree with TRBD1. Trimming cost V 6 bases and J 5 bases; bases outside gene matches: 4. The CDR3 runs to 13 residues. Germline loops: CDR1 MDHEN, CDR2 SYDVKM. The CDR3 is CASRRQGGTEAFF. CDR3 DNA sequence: TGTGCCAGCAGAAGACAGGGGGGAACTGAAGCTTTCTTT. The whole variable domain, filled in from reference TRBV28 and TRBJ1-1, reads DVKVTQSSRYLVKRTGEKVFLECVQDMDHENMFWYRQDPGLGLRLIYFSYDVKMKEKGDIPEGYSVSREKKERFSLILESASTNQTSMYLCASRRQGGTEAFFGQGTRLTVV.

The chain joins TRBV6-1 to TRBJ1-4; 7 bases align to TRBD1. CDR1 and CDR2 from the germline V gene are MNHNS and SASEGT. J lost 1 base, V lost 6 bases, and 5 bases had no gene match. This CDR3 is built from 15 residues. The CDR3, as DNA: TGTGCCAGCAGGCGGCAGGGGGTAACTAATGAAAAACTGTTTTTT. Translated: CASRRQGVTNEKLFF.

By sample share, this clone is medium-sized. The chain uses TRBV5-1 and TRBJ1-1; 9 bases line up with TRBD1. This CDR3 region has 14 residues. Germline values: CDR1 SGHRS, CDR2 YFSETQ. V shed 6 bases and J 1 base; nucleotides not matched to a gene: 4. CDR3: CASTRQGENTEAFF. The DNA for the CDR3 is TGCGCCAGCACGAGACAGGGGGAGAACACTGAAGCTTTCTTT.

This rearrangement joins TRBV15 to TRBJ2-5, with TRBD2 identical over 15 bases. CDR1 is LNHNV, CDR2 YYDKDF, per germline (reference sequence). V shed 3 bases, J shed 0 bases, and the junction held 5 bases outside the gene matches. This CDR3 spans 18 amino acids. The DNA of the CDR3 is TGTGCCACCAGCAGGAGGACTAGCGGGGGGGCGTACCAAGAGACCCAGTACTTC. This gives the protein CATSRRTSGGAYQETQYF.

V and J are TRBV10-1 and TRBJ2-5, with D perhaps matching TRBD1 (6 bases). CDR1 and CDR2 (germline): WNHNN, SYGVQD (reference sequence). CDR3 length: 14 residues. Trimming removed 5 bases at V and 4 bases at J, with 14 bases between. The DNA of the CDR3 is TGCGCCAGCAGTAGTGGACAGCAGAGAGAGACCCAGTACTTC. As protein: CASSSGQQRETQYF.

This clone was observed at least ten times. CDR3 DNA: TGTGCCAGCAGCCCACAGACAGAATCACCCCTCCACTTT. Translated, it gives CASSPQTESPLHF. The chain links TRBV7-2 to TRBJ1-6, with a weak D call TRBD1 (5 bases). Per the germline V gene, CDR1 is SGHTA and CDR2 is FQGNSA. The CDR3 is 13 amino acids. Between the trimmed V and J ends, which lost 5 bases and 10 bases, there was a span of 12 bases.

V usage is TRBV7-9 and J usage is TRBJ1-2; 7 bases are a match to TRBD1. The CDR3 loop spans 15 amino acids. V lost 1 base, J lost 2 bases, and 4 bases stayed unmatched. Germline CDR1 and CDR2: SEHNR and FQNEAQ (reference sequence). The CDR3 nucleotides read TGTGCCAGCAGCTTAGGTTCAGGGGGGAACTATGGCTACACCTTC. This sequence encodes CASSLGSGGNYGYTF.

The rearrangement joins TRBV6-1 to TRBJ2-7; D may be TRBD2 (6 bases). This CDR3 spans 14 amino acids. Trimming left V 6 bases short and J 2 bases short, with 14 bases between. Per the germline V gene, CDR1 is MNHNS and CDR2 is SASEGT. The CDR3 reads CASRVGGQAYEQYF. The CDR3 DNA reads TGTGCCAGCAGGGTGGGGGGTCAGGCCTACGAGCAGTACTTC.

V usage is TRBV30 and J usage is TRBJ2-5; 8 bases line up with TRBD2. Unmatched junction bases numbered 10, after V lost 4 bases and J lost 9 bases. This CDR3 contains 13 residues. Germline CDR1 GTSNPN, CDR2 SVGIG (reference sequence). CDR3: CAWTRAGVAAQYF. CDR3 bases: TGTGCCTGGACCAGAGCGGGGGTCGCGGCCCAGTACTTC.

The V and J genes are TRBV28 and TRBJ1-2; no definite D call. The CDR3 spans 13 residues. The germline gives CDR1 MDHEN, CDR2 SYDVKM. V was trimmed by 5 bases and J by 8 bases, leaving 15 bases between them. The CDR3 nucleotides read TGTGCCAGCAGTGGCTCGCCAGGCTGGGGCTACACCTTC. As protein: CASSGSPGWGYTF.